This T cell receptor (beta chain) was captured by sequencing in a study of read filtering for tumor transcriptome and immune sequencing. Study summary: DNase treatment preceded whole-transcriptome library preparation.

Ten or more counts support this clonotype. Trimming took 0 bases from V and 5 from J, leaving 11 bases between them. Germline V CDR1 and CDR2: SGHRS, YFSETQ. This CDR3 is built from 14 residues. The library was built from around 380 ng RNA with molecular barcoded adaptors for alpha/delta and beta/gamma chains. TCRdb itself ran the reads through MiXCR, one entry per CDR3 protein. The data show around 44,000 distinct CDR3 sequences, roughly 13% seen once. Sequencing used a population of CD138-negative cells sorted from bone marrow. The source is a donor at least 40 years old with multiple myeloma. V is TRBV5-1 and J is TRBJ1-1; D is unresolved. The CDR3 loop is CASSLEPIGTEAFF. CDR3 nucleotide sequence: TGCGCCAGCAGCTTGGAGCCAATAGGGACTGAAGCTTTCTTT.